Presented here are 8 T cell receptor beta chains from one specimen sequenced in a study of identical twins. MiXCR, applied by TCRdb to the 5' RACE reads, yields one record per CDR3 protein. The sample holds more than 1.5 million distinct CDR3 sequences, about 30% seen once. The sample taken for sequencing was cord blood. All receptors come from a newborn girl in good health.

The chain has TRBV7-9 and TRBJ2-7; 9 bases are shared with TRBD1. The better agreement between TRBJ2-5 and the DNA end casts doubt on the J call. CDR1 and CDR2 from the germline V gene are SEHNR and FQNEAQ (reference sequence). This CDR3 comprises 15 residues. CDR3 sequence (DNA): TGTGCCAGCAGCTCACAGGGGGCAGGGGTAGAGACCCAGTACTTC. It specifies CASSSQGAGVETQYF.

This clonotype has just a few counts. The chain employs TRBV12-3 or TRBV12-4 and TRBJ2-5; 10 bases line up with TRBD2. The trim removed 6 bases at V and 1 base at J, leaving 11 bases unmatched. The CDR3 is 17 amino acids. DNA for the CDR3: TGTGCCAGCAGCTACGCCGGGACTAGCGCCTCCCAAGAGACCCAGTACTTC. Translation gives CASSYAGTSASQETQYF.

V gene TRBV5-1 combines with J gene TRBJ2-1; tentatively, D is TRBD2 (5 bases). CDR1 is SGHRS, CDR2 YFSETQ, per germline. The ends were cut back, 2 bases at V and 0 bases at J, with 12 bases in the middle. This CDR3 spans 16 amino acids. In nucleotides, the CDR3 is TGCGCCAGCAGCTTTCCGATGGGGAGCTCCTACAATGAGCAGTTCTTC. Translated: CASSFPMGSSYNEQFF.

As for this clonotype: A read error may produce the germline difference seen at one junction end. V is TRBV16 and J is TRBJ2-4, with D perhaps given as TRBD1 or TRBD2 (5 bases each). Germline V gene sequence: CDR1 KGHSY, CDR2 FQNENV. This CDR3 has 16 amino acids. The CDR3 loop reads CASSLGEMKAKNIPYF. The DNA for the CDR3 is TGTGCCAGCAGCTTGGGGGAAATGAAGGCCAAAAACATTCCGTACTTC.

This chain uses TRBV5-1 with TRBJ2-3; 8 nucleotides agree with TRBD1. Trimming cost V 3 bases and J 6 bases; bases outside gene matches: 15. CDR3 length equals 17 residues. Per the germline V gene, CDR1 is SGHRS and CDR2 is YFSETQ. The CDR3 DNA reads TGCGCCAGCAGCTCCAAACGACAGGGGTCGAACACTGATACGCAGTATTTT. Its translation is CASSSKRQGSNTDTQYF.

On this clonotype: Being one base from a much bigger clone, this may be a read error. V is TRBV28 and J is TRBJ2-7, with D perhaps TRBD2 (6 bases). The DNA end is a closer match to TRBJ2-1, so the J assignment may be wrong. CDR1 and CDR2 (germline): MDHEN, SYDVKM. CDR3 length equals 14 residues. The CDR3 region is CASSPAGRSYEQFF. In DNA form, the CDR3 reads TGTGCCAGCAGTCCAGCAGGGAGGTCCTACGAGCAGTTCTTC.

The chain is built from TRBV30 and TRBJ1-2, with D maybe TRBD1 (5 bases). This CDR3 has 16 amino acids. V was pared by 0 bases and J by 8 bases, with 22 bases between. Germline V CDR1 and CDR2: GTSNPN, SVGIG (reference sequence). The CDR3 protein is CAWSVEGNRFRRGYTF. The DNA for the CDR3 is TGTGCCTGGAGTGTAGAGGGGAACAGATTCCGCAGGGGCTACACCTTC.

This clonotype was counted a few times. The chain links TRBV7-2 to TRBJ2-1; 10 positions agree with TRBD2. Germline V gene sequence: CDR1 SGHTA, CDR2 FQGNSA. J was trimmed by 3 bases and V by 0 bases; bases with no gene match: 2. This CDR3 contains 16 residues. CDR3 loop: CASSLAGLAIYNEQFF. The CDR3 DNA follows: TGTGCCAGCAGCTTAGCGGGACTAGCGATCTACAATGAGCAGTTCTTC.